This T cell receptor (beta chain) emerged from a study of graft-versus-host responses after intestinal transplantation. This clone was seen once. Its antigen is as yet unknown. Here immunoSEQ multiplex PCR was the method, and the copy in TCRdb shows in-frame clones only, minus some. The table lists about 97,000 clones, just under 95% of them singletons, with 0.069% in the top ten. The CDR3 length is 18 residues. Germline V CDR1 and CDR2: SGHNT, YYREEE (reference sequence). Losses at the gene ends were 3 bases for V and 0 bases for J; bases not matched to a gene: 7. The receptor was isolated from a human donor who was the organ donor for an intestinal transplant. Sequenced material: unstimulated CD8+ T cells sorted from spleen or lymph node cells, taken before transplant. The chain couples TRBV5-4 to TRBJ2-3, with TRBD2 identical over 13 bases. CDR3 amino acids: CASSWEGLAGLSTDTQYF. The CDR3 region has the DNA TGTGCCAGCAGCTGGGAGGGACTAGCGGGACTCAGCACAGATACGCAGTATTTT.